This T cell receptor (beta chain) emerged from a study of T-cell reconstitution after alpha-beta-depleted transplantation in children (dated by TCRdb to about 2016). Broadly, across the study: Using TCR repertoire profiling, the study followed T-cell immune reconstitution in a quantitative way in children after TCRalphabeta/CD19-depleted allogeneic hematopoietic cell transplantation. Summary of the overall study and its limitations: Over subsequent months, a decline in hyperexpanded clone frequencies was noted, and after one year, T-cell counts and TCRbeta diversity were mostly ascribed to newly produced T cells. In some patients, the high TCRbeta diversity seen at day 60 was put down to recipient T cells and intrathymic progenitors that had survived conditioning. The apparently early recovery of alphabetaT-cell counts about two months after transplant reportedly depended on only several hundred rapidly expanded clones that came from non-depleted graft cells.

CDR1 SGHRS and CDR2 YFSETQ are derived from the germline V gene. The V and J ends are trimmed by 5 bases and 9 bases, leaving 18 bases between them. The CDR3 sequence holds 13 residues, the cysteine and valine included. Just CDR3 DNA is preserved here, 39 bases in frame from base 1. The library was generated by PCR. Sequencing used an Illumina HiSeq 2500. TCR libraries were prepared with molecular barcoding, using unique molecular identifiers to normalize TCRbeta repertoire quantification. TCRdb itself trimmed the public reads at Q25 with fastp, ran MiXCR and retained productive beta chains. Each entry merges the rows of one CDR3 protein and shows their most common DNA and genes. This sample lists fewer than 700,000 distinct CDR3 sequences; 23% were detected once. The ten largest account for less than 15% of the sample. The treatment or condition label of this sample denotes: allogeneic hematopoietic cell transplantation with graft depleted of TCRalphabeta T cells and CD19 B cells. TCRalphabeta/CD19-depleted allogeneic hematopoietic cell grafts were given to the transplant recipients, all of whom were children.

This clonotype occurred a few times. Its antigen remains unidentified. No clone much larger than this one lies a single base away; base qualities are absent. The chain joins TRBV5-1 to TRBJ2-7; the D gene is tentatively TRBD1 or TRBD2, each matching 5 bases. This sequence was found in a boy less than two years old who had a stem cell transplant for acute myeloid leukemia, so the T cells may come from the graft donor. The material was PBMCs, mostly from graft donor cells, obtained 360 days after TCRalphabeta/CD19-depleted stem cell transplant. The DNA sequence follows: TGCGCCAGCAGACAAACCCCCACAGGAGGGCAGTACGTC. It specifies CASRQTPTGGQYV.